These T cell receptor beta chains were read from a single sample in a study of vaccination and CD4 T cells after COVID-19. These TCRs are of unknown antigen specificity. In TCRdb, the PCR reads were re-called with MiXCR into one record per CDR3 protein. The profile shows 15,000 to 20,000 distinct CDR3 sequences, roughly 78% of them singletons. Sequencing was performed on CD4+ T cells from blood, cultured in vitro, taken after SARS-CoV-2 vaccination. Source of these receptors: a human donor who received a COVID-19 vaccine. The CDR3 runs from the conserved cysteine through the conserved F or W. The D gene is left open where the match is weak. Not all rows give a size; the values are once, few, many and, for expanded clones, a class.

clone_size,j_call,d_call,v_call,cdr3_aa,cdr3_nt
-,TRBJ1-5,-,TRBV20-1,CSARGGNQPQHF,TGCAGTGCTAGAGGTGGTAATCAGCCCCAGCATTTT
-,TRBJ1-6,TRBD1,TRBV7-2,CASSSDREGSPLHF,TGTGCCAGCAGCTCCGACAGGGAGGGTTCACCCCTCCACTTT
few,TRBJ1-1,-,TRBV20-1,CSASKVQNTEAFF,TGCAGTGCTAGTAAAGTACAGAACACTGAAGCTTTCTTT
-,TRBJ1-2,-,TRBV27,CASSLSGNYGYTF,TGTGCCAGCAGTTTATCAGGGAACTATGGCTACACCTTC
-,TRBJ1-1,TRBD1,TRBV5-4,CASSLGGTGTEAFF,TGTGCCAGCAGCTTGGGCGGGACAGGGACTGAAGCTTTCTTT
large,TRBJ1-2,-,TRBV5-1,CASSYGGLNYGYTF,TGTGCCAGCAGCTACGGGGGCCTAAACTATGGCTACACCTTC
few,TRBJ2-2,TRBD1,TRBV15,CATSRDRGLYLGELFF,TGTGCCACCAGCAGAGACAGGGGGCTGTACCTCGGGGAGCTGTTTTTT
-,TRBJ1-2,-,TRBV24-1,CATSDGPGEGYTF,TGTGCCACCAGTGATGGCCCAGGTGAGGGCTACACCTTC
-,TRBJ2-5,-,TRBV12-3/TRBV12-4,CASSLGETQYF,TGTGCCAGCAGTTTAGGGGAGACCCAGTACTTC
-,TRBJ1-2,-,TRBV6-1,CASSVPRGGGYTF,TGTGCCAGCAGTGTCCCACGTGGTGGGGGCTACACCTTC
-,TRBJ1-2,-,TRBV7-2,CASSLMGGNGYTF,TGTGCCAGCAGCTTAATGGGGGGTAATGGCTACACCTTC
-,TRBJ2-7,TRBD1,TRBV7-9,CASSDPWTGAYEQYF,TGTGCCAGCAGCGACCCCTGGACAGGGGCCTACGAGCAGTACTTC
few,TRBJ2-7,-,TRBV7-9,CASSLEADRGEQYF,TGTGCCAGCAGCTTAGAGGCGGACAGAGGCGAGCAGTACTTC
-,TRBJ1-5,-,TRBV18,CASSPSGNQPQHF,TGTGCCAGCTCACCATCGGGTAATCAGCCCCAGCATTTT
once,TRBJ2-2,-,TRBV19,CASTIGPRLPGELFF,TGTGCCAGTACCATCGGGCCTCGGCTCCCCGGGGAGCTGTTTTTT
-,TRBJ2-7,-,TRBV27,CASSFSTGGEQYF,TGTGCCAGCAGTTTTTCAACAGGTGGGGAGCAGTACTTC
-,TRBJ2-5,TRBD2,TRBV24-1,CATSDPDGLASDETQYF,TGTGCCACCAGTGACCCTGACGGACTAGCGAGTGATGAGACCCAGTACTTC
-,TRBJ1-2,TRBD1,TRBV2,CASSAGTGARYTF,TGTGCCAGCAGTGCCGGGACAGGGGCTCGCTACACCTTC
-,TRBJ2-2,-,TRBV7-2,CASSRGGANTGELFF,TGTGCCAGCAGCCGAGGGGGGGCGAACACCGGGGAGCTGTTTTTT
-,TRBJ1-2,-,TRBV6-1,CASRGPGQPINYGYTF,TGTGCCAGCAGAGGTCCCGGACAGCCCATTAACTATGGCTACACCTTC
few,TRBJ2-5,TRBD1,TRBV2,CASSNSYRGETQYF,TGTGCCAGCAGCAACTCGTACAGGGGAGAGACCCAGTACTTC
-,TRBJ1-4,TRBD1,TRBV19,CASSIRQGGEKLFF,TGTGCCAGTAGTATCCGACAGGGAGGTGAAAAACTGTTTTTT
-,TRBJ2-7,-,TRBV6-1,CASSKLAVQYF,TGTGCCAGCAGTAAACTAGCAGTGCAGTACTTC
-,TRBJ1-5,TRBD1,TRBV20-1,CSASRGTVDNQPQHF,TGCAGTGCTAGCCGAGGGACAGTCGACAATCAGCCCCAGCATTTT
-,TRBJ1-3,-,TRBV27,CASSLRGDSGNTIYF,TGTGCCAGCAGTCTACGGGGCGACTCTGGAAACACCATATATTTT
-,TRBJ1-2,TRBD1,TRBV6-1,CASSETGTAYGYTF,TGTGCCAGCAGTGAGACCGGGACAGCCTATGGCTACACCTTC
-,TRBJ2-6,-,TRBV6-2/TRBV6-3,CASSYSVSGANVLTF,TGTGCCAGCAGTTATTCAGTCTCTGGGGCCAACGTCCTGACTTTC
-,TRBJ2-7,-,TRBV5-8,CASSPPETGRYEQYF,TGTGCCAGCAGCCCCCCCGAGACAGGGAGGTACGAGCAGTACTTC
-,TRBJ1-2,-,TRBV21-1,CASSKEGAGANYGYTF,TGTGCCAGCAGCAAAGAGGGGGCAGGGGCTAACTATGGCTACACCTTC
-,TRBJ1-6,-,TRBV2,CASNGQSRGPLHF,TGTGCCAGCAACGGACAGTCTCGAGGACCCCTCCACTTT
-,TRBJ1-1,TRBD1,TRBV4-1,CASSQDRTAPGQGARNTEAFF,TGCGCCAGCAGCCAAGATCGAACTGCCCCGGGACAGGGGGCGCGGAACACTGAAGCTTTCTTT
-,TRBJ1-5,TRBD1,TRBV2,CASSVSRTGLGNQPQHF,TGTGCCAGCAGTGTCAGTCGGACAGGGTTGGGAAATCAGCCCCAGCATTTT
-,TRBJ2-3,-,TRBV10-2,CASSGRDLSTDTQYF,TGCGCCAGCAGTGGACGGGACCTTAGCACAGATACGCAGTATTTT
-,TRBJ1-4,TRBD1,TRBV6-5,CASSYAPGGWVPNEKLFF,TGTGCCAGCAGTTACGCGCCAGGGGGTTGGGTGCCTAATGAAAAACTGTTTTTT
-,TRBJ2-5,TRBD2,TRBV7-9,CASSLTSGGGAQYF,TGTGCCAGCAGCTTAACTAGCGGGGGAGGGGCCCAGTACTTC